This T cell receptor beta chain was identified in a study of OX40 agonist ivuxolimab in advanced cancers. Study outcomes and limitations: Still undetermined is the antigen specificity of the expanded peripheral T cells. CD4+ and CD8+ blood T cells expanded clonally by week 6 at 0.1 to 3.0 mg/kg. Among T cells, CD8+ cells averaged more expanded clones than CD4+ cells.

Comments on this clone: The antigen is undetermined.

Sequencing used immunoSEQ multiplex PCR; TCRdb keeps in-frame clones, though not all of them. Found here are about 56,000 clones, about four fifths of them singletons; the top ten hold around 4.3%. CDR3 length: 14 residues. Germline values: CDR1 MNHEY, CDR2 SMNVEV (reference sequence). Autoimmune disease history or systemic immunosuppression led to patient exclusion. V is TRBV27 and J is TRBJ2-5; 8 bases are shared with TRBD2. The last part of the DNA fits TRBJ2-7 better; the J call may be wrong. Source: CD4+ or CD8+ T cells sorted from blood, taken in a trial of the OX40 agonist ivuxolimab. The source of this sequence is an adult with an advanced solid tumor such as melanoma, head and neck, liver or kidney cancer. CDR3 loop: CASSPLAGNYEQYF. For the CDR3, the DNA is TGTGCCAGCAGTCCCTTAGCGGGGAACTACGAGCAGTACTTC.